The clone carrying this TCR beta chain turned up a few times. Its specificity is unknown. The data were taken from a study of T cells in Graves' hyperthyroidism and ophthalmopathy. Overall study results and limits: Model predictions of ophthalmopathy came a median 6.5 months before onset.

V gave up 6 bases and J gave up 2 bases, with 10 bases separating them. CDR1 is LNHDA, CDR2 SQIVND, per germline (reference sequence). This CDR3 has 13 amino acids. Amplification yielded TCR beta CDR3 regions, with RNA transcripts as the source. HTBI primers were employed in a first-round RT-PCR of the TCR CDR3. MiXCR, applied by TCRdb to the multiplex PCR reads, yields one record per CDR3 protein. The sample has about 400,000 distinct CDR3 sequences, 11% to 15% seen once. The sample consisted of blood. The sequence derives from a man between 50 and 59 years old with Graves' ophthalmopathy. The chain joins TRBV19 to TRBJ1-2; tentatively, D is TRBD1 (6 bases). DNA for the CDR3: TGTGCCAGTAGGGGGGCGGCAAACTATGGCTACACCTTC. This gives the protein CASRGAANYGYTF.